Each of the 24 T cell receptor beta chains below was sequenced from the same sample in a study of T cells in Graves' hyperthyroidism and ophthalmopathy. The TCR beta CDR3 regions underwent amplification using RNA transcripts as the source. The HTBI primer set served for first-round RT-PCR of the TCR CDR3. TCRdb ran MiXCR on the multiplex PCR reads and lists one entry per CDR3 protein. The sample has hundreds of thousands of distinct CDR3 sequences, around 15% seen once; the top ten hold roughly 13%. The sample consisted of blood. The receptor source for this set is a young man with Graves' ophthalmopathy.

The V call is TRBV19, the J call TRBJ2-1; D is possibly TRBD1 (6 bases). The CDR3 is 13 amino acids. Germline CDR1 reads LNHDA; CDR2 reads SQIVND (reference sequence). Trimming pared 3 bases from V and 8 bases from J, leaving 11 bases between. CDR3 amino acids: CASSMLQGHEQFF. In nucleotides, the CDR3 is TGTGCCAGTAGTATGTTACAGGGCCATGAGCAGTTCTTC.

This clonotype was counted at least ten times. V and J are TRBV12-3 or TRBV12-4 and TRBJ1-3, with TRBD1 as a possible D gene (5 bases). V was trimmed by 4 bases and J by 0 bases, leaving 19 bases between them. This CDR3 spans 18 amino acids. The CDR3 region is CASSWSVKRGASGNTIYF. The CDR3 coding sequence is TGTGCCAGCAGTTGGTCTGTTAAGCGCGGGGCCTCTGGAAACACCATATATTTT.

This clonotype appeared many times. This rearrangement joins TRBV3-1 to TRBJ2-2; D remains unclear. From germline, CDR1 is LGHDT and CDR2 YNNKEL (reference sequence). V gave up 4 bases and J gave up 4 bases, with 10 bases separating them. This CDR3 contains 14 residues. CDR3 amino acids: CASSRPSLTGELFF. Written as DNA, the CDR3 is TGTGCCAGCAGCCGACCATCCCTCACCGGGGAGCTGTTTTTT. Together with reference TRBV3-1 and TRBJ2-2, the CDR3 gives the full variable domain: DTAVSQTPKYLVTQMGNDKSIKCEQNLGHDTMYWYKQDSKKFLKIMFSYNNKELIINETVPNRFSPKSPDKAHLNLHINSLELGDSAVYFCASSRPSLTGELFFGEGSRLTVL.

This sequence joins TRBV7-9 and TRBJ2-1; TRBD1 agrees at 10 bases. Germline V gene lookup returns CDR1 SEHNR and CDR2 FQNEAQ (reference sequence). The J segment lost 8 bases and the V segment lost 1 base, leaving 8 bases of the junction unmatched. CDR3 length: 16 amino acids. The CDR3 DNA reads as TGTGCCAGCAGCTTAGTTGGGACAGGGGATGTCCATGAGCAGTTCTTC. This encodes CASSLVGTGDVHEQFF.

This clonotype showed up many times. In DNA form, the CDR3 reads TGTGCCAGCCGGCCGGACAGCGGGGTGAATCAGCCCCAGCATTTT. Translated, it gives CASRPDSGVNQPQHF. This chain links TRBV27 with TRBJ1-5; tentative D call: TRBD1 (6 bases). CDR1 and CDR2 (germline): MNHEY, SMNVEV (reference sequence). The CDR3 contains 15 residues. The V end was cut by 8 bases, the J end by 4 bases, with 18 bases between.

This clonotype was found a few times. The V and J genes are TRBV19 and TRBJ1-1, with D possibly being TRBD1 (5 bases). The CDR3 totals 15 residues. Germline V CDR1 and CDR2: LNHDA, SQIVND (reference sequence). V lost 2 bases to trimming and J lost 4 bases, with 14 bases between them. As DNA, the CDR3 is TGTGCCAGTAGTATACTTACAGGCCTCGCCACTGAAGCTTTCTTT. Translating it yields CASSILTGLATEAFF.

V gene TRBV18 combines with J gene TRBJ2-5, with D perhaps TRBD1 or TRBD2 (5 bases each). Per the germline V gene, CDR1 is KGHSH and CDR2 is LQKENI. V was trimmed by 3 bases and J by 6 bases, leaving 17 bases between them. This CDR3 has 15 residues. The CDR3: CASSPGRADGKTQYF. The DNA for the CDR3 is TGTGCCAGCTCACCGGGACGCGCAGACGGGAAGACCCAGTACTTC. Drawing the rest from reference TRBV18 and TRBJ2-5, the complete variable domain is NAGVMQNPRHLVRRRGQEARLRCSPMKGHSHVYWYRQLPEEGLKFMVYLQKENIIDESGMPKERFSAEFPKEGPSILRIQQVVRGDSAAYFCASSPGRADGKTQYFGPGTRLLVL.

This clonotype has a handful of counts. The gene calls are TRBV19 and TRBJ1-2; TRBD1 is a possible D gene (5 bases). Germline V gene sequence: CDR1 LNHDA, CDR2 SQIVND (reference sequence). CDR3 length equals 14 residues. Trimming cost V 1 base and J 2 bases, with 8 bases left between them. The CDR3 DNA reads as TGTGCCAGTAGTATAGGGGGCAGCAACTATGGCTACACCTTC. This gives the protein CASSIGGSNYGYTF.

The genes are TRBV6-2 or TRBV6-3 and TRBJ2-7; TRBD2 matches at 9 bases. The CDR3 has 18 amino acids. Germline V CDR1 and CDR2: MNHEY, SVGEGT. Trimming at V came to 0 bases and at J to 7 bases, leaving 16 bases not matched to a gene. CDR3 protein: CASSYSLHAGGPDNEQYF. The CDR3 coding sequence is TGTGCCAGCAGTTACTCCCTTCACGCGGGAGGGCCGGACAATGAGCAGTACTTC.

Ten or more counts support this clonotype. As DNA, the CDR3 is TGTGCCAGCAGTACGAGGGTGAGCTCCTACAATGAGCAGTTCTTC. This encodes CASSTRVSSYNEQFF. This rearrangement joins TRBV6-1 to TRBJ2-1; D is possibly TRBD2 (5 bases). Germline loops: CDR1 MNHNS, CDR2 SASEGT. V was trimmed by 5 bases and J by 0 bases, leaving 11 bases between them. The CDR3 is 15 residues long.

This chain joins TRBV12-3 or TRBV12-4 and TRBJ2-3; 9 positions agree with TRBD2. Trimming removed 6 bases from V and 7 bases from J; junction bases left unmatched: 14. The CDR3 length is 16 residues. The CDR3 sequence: CASSGSGTSIGYTQYF. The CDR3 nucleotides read TGTGCCAGCAGCGGTTCCGGGACTAGCATCGGGTATACGCAGTATTTT.

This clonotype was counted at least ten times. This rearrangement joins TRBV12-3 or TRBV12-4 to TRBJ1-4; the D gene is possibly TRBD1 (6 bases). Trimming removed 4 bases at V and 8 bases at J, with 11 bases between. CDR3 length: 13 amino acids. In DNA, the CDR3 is TGTGCCAGCAGTTCCCCAGGGGAGGAAAAACTGTTTTTT. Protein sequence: CASSSPGEEKLFF.

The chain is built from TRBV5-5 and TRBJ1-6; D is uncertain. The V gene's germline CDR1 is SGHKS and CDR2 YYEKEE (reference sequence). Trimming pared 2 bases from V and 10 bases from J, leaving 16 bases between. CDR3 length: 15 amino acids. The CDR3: CASSLIGPGRSPLHF. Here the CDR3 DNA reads TGTGCCAGCAGCTTAATCGGGCCTGGAAGGTCACCCCTCCACTTT.

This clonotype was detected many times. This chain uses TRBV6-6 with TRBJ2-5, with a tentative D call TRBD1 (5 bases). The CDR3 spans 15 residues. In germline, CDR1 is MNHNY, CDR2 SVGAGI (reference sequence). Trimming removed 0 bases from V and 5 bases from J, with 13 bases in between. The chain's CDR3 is CASSYSIGVGETQYF. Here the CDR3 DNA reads TGTGCCAGCAGTTACTCAATAGGGGTTGGGGAGACCCAGTACTTC.

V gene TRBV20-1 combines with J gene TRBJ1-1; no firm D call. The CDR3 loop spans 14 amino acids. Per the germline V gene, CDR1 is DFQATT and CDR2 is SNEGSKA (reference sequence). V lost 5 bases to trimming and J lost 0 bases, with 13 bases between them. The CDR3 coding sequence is TGCAGTGCTTTTCGACTGGGGATGAACACTGAAGCTTTCTTT. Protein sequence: CSAFRLGMNTEAFF.

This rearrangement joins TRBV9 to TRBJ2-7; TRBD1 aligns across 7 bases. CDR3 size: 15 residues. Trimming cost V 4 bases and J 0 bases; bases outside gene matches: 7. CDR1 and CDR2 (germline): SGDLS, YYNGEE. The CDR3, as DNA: TGTGCCAGCAGCCTCGGACAGGCCAGCTCCTACGAGCAGTACTTC. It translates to CASSLGQASSYEQYF.

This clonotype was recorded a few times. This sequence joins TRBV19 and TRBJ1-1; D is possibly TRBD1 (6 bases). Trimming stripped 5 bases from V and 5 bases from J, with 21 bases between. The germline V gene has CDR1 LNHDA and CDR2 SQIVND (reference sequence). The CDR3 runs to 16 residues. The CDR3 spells CASSPQDSNVWTEAFF. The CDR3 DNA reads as TGTGCCAGTAGTCCACAGGACAGCAACGTGTGGACTGAAGCTTTCTTT.

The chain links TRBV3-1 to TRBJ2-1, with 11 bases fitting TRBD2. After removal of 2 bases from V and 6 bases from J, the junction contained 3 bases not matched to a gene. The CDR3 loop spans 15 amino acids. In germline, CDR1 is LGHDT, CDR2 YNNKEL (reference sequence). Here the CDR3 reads CASSQRLAGSNEQFF. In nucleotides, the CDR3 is TGTGCCAGCAGCCAAAGACTAGCGGGGAGCAATGAGCAGTTCTTC.

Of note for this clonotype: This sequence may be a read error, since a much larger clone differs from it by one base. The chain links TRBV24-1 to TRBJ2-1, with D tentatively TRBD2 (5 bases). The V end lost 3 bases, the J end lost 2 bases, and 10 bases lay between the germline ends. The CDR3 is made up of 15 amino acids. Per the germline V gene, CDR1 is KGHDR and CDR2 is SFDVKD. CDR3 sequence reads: CATSDGSATYNEQFF. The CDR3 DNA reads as TGTGCCACCAGTGATGGTAGCGCAACCTACAATGAGCAGTTCTTC.

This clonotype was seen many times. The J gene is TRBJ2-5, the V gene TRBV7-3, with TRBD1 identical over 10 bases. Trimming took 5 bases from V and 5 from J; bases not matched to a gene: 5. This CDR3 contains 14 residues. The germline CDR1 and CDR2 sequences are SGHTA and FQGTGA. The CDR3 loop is CASSKGQGYETQYF. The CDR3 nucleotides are TGTGCCAGCAGCAAGGGACAGGGGTACGAGACCCAGTACTTC.

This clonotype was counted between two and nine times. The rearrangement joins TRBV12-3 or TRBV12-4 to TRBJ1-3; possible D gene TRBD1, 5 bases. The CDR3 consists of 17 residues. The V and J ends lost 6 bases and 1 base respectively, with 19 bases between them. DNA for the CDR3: TGTGCCAGCAGACACCGGACCTCCTGGGGGTCTGGAAACACCATATATTTT. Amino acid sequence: CASRHRTSWGSGNTIYF.

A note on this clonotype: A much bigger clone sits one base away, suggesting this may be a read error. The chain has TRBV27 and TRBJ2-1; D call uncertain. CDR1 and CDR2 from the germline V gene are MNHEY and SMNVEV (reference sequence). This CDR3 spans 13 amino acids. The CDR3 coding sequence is TGTGCCAGCAGTTTATCAGATAGGGATGAGCAGTCCTTC. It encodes CASSLSDRDEQSF.

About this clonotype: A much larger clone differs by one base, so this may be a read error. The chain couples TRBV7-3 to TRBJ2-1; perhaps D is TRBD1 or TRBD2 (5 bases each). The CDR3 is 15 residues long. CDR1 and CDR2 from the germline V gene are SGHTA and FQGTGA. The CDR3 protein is CASSITTGTHNEQFF. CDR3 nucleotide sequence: TGTGCCAGCAGCATAACTACCGGGACGCACAATGAGCAGTTCTTC.

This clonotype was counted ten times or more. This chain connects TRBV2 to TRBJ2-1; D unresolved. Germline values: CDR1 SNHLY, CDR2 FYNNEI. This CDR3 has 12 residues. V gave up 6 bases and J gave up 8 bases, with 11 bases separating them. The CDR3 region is CASRDMADEQFF. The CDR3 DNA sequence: TGTGCCAGCAGAGACATGGCGGATGAGCAGTTCTTC.